This TCR beta chain was recovered during a study of T cells in Graves' hyperthyroidism and ophthalmopathy. This clonotype was counted a few times. Amplified TCR beta CDR3 regions came from RNA transcripts. Primed by the HTBI set, a first-round RT-PCR was run on the TCR CDR3. TCRdb re-derived calls from the multiplex PCR reads in MiXCR, one entry per CDR3 protein. The table has fewer than 900,000 distinct CDR3 sequences, around 17% seen once. Germline V lookup: CDR1 SQVTM, CDR2 ANQGSEA. The V and J ends lost 0 bases and 1 base respectively, with 9 bases between them. This CDR3 contains 14 residues. The sequencing sample was made of blood. The gene calls are TRBV29-1 and TRBJ2-5, with D possibly being TRBD1 or TRBD2 (5 bases each). The TCR was taken from a man younger than 35 with Graves' hyperthyroidism. CDR3 sequence reads: CSVEDGTFQETQYF. CDR3 bases: TGCAGCGTTGAAGATGGGACGTTCCAAGAGACCCAGTACTTC.